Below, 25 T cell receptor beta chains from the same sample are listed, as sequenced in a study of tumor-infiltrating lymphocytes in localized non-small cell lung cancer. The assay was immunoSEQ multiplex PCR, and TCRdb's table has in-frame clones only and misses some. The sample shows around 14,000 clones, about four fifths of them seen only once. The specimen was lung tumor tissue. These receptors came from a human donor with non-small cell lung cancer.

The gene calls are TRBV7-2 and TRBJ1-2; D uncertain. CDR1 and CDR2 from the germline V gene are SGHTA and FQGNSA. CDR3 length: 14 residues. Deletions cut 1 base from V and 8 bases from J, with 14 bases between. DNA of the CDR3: TGTGCCAGCAGCTTAGGTCTCCTAGGGCCGGGCTACACCTTC. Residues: CASSLGLLGPGYTF.

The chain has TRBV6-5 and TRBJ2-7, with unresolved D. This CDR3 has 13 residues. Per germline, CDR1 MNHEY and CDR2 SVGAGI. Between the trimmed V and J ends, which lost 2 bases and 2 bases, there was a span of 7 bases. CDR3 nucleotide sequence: TGTGCCAGCAGTTACGGCCGTACCTACGAGCAGTACTTC. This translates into CASSYGRTYEQYF.

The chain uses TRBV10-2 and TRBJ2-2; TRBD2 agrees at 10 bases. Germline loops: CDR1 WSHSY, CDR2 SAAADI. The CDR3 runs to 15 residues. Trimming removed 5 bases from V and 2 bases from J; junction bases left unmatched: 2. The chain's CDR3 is CASSRTSGNTGELFF. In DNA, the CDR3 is TGCGCCAGCAGTCGGACTAGCGGCAACACCGGGGAGCTGTTTTTT.

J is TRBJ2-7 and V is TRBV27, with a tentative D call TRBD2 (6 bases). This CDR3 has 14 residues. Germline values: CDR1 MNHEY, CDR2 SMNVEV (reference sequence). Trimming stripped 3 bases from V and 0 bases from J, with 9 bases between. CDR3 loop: CASSFSGTSYEQYF. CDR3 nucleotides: TGTGCCAGCAGTTTTAGCGGTACCTCCTACGAGCAGTACTTC.

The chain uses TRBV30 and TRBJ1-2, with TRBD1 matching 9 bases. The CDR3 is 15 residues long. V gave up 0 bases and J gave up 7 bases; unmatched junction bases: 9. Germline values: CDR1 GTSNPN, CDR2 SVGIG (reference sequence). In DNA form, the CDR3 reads TGTGCCTGGAGTGTAGTACAGACAGGGGGAGGTGGCTACACCTTC. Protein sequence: CAWSVVQTGGGGYTF. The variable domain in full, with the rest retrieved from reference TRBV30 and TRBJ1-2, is SQTIHQWPATLVQPVGSPLSLECTVEGTSNPNLYWYRQAAGRGLQLLFYSVGIGQISSEVPQNLSASRPQDRQFILSSKKLLLSDSGFYLCAWSVVQTGGGGYTFGSGTRLTVV.

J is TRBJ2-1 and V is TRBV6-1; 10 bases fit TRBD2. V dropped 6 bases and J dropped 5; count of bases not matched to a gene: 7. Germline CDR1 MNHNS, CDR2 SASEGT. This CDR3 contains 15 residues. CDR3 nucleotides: TGTGCCAGCAGCGAGAGAACTAGCGGGAACAATGAGCAGTTCTTC. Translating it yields CASSERTSGNNEQFF.

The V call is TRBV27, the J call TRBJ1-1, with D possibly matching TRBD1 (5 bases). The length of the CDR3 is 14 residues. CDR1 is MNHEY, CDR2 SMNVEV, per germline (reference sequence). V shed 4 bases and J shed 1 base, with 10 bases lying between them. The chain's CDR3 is CASSYKGRNTEAFF. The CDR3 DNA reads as TGTGCCAGCAGTTACAAGGGGAGGAACACTGAAGCTTTCTTT.

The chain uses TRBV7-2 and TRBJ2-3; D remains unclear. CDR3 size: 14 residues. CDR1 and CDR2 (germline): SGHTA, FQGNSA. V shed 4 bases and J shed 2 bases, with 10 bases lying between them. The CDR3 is CASSSYLHTDTQYF. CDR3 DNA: TGTGCCAGCAGCTCTTACTTACACACAGATACGCAGTATTTT.

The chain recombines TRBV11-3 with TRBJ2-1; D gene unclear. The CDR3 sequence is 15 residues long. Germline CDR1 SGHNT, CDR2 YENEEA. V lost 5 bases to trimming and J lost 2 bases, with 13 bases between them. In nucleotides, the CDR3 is TGTGCCAGCAGCCAGGTCGTGGTAGCCTACAATGAGCAGTTCTTC. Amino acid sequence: CASSQVVVAYNEQFF.

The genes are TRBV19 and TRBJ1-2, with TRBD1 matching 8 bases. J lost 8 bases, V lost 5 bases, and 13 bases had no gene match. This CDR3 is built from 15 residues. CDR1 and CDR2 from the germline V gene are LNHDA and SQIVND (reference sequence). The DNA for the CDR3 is TGTGCCAGTAGTGGATCCGGGACAGGCCCAGCGGGCTACACCTTC. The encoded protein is CASSGSGTGPAGYTF.

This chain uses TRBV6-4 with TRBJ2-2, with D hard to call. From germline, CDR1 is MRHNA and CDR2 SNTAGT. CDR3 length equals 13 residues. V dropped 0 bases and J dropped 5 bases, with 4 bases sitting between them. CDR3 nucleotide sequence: TGTGCCAGCAGTGACTCAATGACCGGGGAGCTGTTTTTT. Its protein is CASSDSMTGELFF.

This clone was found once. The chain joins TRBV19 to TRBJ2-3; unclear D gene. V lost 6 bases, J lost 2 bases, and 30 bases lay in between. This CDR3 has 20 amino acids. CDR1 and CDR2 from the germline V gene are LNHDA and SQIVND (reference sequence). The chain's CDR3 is CASSLFHPLRVLQDTDTQYF. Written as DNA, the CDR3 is TGTGCCAGTAGCCTCTTTCACCCCCTCCGGGTCCTCCAAGACACAGATACGCAGTATTTT.

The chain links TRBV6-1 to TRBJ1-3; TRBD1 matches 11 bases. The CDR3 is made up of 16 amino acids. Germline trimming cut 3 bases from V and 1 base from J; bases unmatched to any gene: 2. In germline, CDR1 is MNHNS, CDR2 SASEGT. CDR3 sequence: CASSDGTGGSGNTIYF. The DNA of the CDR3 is TGTGCCAGCAGTGATGGGACAGGGGGATCTGGAAACACCATATATTTT.

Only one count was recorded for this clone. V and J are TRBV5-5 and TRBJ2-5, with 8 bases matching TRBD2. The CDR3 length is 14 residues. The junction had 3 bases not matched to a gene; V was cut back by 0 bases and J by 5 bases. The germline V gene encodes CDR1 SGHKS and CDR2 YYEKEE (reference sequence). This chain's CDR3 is CASSLGGGLETQYF. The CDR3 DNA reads TGTGCCAGCAGCTTGGGCGGGGGGCTGGAGACCCAGTACTTC.

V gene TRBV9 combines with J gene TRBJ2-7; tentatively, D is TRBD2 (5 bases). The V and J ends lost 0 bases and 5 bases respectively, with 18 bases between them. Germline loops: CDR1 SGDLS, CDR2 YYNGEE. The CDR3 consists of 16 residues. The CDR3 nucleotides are TGTGCCAGCAGCGTAGGAGGGCAGTCGGTTTTAAACGAGCAGTACTTC. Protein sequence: CASSVGGQSVLNEQYF. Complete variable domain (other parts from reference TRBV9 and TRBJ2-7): DSGVTQTPKHLITATGQRVTLRCSPRSGDLSVYWYQQSLDQGLQFLIQYYNGEERAKGNILERFSAQQFPDLHSELNLSSLELGDSALYFCASSVGGQSVLNEQYFGPGTRLTVT.

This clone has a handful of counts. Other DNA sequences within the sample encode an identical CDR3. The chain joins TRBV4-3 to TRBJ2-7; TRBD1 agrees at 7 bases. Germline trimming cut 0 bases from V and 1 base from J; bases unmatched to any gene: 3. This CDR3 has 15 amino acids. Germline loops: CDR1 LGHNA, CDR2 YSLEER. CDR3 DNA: TGCGCCAGCAGCCAAGATAGGGGGCTGTCCTACGAGCAGTACTTC. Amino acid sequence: CASSQDRGLSYEQYF.

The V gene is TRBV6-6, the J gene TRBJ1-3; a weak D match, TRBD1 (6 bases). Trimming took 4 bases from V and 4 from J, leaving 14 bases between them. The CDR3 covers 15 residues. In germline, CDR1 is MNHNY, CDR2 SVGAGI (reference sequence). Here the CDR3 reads CASSFHRVTGNTIYF. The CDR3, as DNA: TGTGCCAGCAGTTTCCACAGGGTAACGGGAAACACCATATATTTT.

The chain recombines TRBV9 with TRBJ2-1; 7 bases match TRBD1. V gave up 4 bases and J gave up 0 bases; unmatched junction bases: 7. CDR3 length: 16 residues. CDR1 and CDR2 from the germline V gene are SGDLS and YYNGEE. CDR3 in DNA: TGTGCCAGCAGCCGTACCCGGGACAGCTCCTACAATGAGCAGTTCTTC. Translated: CASSRTRDSSYNEQFF.

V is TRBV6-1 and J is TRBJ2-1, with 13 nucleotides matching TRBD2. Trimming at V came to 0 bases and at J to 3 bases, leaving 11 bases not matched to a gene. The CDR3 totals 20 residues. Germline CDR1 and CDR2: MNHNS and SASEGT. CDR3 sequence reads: CASSEALRGLAGTLYNEQFF. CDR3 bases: TGTGCCAGCAGTGAAGCGCTTAGGGGACTAGCGGGAACCCTCTACAATGAGCAGTTCTTC.

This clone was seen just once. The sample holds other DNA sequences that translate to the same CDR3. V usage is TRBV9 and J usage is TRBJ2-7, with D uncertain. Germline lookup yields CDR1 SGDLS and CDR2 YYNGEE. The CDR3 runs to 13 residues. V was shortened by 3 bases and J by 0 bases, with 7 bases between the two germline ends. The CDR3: CASSAGFSYEQYF. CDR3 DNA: TGTGCCAGCAGCGCCGGGTTCTCCTACGAGCAGTACTTC.

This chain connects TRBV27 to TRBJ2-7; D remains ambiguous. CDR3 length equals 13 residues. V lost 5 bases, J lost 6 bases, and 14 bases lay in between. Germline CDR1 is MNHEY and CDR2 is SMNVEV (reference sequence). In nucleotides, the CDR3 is TGTGCCAGCAGTCCTATAGGGCATGGCGAGCAGTACTTC. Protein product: CASSPIGHGEQYF.

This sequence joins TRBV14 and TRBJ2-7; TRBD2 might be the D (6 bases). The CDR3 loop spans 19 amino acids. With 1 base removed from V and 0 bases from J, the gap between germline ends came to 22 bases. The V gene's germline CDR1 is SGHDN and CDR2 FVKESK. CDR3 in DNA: TGTGCCAGCAGCCAAGGTCAGTTCCCTCCGGGACTGAGCTCCTACGAGCAGTACTTC. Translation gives CASSQGQFPPGLSSYEQYF.

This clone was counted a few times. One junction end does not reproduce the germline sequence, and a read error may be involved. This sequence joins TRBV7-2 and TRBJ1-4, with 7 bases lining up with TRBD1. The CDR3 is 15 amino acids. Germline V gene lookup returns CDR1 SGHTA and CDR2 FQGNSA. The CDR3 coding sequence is TGTGCCAGCAGGGAAGGGGGCCGGACTACTGAAAAACTGTTTTTT. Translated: CASREGGRTTEKLFF.

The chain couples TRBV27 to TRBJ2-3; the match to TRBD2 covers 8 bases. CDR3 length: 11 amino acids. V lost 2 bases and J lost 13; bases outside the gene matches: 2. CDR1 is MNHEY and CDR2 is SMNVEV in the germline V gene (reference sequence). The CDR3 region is CASSLGAGEYF. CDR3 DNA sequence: TGTGCCAGCAGTTTAGGAGCGGGAGAGTATTTT.

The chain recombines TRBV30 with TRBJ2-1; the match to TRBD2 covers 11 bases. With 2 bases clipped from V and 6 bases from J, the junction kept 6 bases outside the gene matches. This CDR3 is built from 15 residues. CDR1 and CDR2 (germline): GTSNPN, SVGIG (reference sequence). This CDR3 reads CAWSKTSGSRNEQFF. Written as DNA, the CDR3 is TGTGCCTGGAGTAAAACTAGCGGGAGTCGCAATGAGCAGTTCTTC.